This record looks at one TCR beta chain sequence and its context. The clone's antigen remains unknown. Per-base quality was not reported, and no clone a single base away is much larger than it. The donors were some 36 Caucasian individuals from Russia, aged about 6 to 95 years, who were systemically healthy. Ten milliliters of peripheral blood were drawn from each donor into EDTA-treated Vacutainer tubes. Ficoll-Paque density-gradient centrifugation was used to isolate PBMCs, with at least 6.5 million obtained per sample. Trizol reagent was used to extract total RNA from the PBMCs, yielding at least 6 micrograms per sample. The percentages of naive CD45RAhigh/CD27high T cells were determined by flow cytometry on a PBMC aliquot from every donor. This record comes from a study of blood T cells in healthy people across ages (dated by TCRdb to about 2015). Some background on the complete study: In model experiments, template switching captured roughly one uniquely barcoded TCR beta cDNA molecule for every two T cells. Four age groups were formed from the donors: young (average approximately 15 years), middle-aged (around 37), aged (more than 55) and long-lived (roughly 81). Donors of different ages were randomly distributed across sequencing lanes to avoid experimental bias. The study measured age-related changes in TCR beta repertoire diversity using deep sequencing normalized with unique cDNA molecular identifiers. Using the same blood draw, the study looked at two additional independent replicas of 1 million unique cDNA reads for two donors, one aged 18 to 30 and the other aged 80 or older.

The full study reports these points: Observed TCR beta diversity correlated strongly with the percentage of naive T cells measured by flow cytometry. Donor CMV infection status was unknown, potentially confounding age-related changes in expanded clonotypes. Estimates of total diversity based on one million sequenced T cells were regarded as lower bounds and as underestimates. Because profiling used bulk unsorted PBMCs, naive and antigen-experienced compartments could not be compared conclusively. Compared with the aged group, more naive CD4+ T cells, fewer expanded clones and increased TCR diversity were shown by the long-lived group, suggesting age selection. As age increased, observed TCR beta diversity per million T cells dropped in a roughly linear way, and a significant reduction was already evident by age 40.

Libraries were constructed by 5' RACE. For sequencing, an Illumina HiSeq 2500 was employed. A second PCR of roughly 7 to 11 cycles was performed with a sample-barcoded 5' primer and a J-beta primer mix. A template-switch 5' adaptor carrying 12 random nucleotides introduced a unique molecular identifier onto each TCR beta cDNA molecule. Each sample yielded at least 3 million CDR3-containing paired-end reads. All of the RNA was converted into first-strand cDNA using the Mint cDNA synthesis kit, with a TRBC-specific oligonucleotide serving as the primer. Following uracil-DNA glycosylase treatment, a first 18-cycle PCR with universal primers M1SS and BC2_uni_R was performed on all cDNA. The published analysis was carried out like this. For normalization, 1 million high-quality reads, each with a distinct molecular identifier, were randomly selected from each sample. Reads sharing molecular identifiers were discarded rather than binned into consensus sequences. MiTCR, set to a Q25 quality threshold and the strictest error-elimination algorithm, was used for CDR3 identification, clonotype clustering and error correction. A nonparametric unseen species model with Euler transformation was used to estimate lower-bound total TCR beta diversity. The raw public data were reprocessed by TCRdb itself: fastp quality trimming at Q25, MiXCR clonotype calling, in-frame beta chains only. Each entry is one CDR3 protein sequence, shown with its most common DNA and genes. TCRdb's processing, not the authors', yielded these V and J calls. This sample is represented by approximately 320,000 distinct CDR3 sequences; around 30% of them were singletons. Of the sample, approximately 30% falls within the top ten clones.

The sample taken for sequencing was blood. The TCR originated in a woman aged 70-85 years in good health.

The nucleotide sequence reads as follows: TGCAGTGCTAGAGCGAGGGTGGACAATGAGCAGTTCTTC. Its amino acids are CSARARVDNEQFF. The chain links TRBV20-1 with TRBJ2-1, with a tentative D gene TRBD2 over 5 matching bases. A distance of 9 bases separates the germline ends of V and J, which lose 1 base and 5 bases respectively. The germline V gene (reference sequence) supplies CDR1 DFQATT and CDR2 SNEGSKA. The CDR3 runs 13 residues from the cysteine to the phenylalanine. This entry keeps only the CDR3 DNA: 39 bases, framed from base 1.